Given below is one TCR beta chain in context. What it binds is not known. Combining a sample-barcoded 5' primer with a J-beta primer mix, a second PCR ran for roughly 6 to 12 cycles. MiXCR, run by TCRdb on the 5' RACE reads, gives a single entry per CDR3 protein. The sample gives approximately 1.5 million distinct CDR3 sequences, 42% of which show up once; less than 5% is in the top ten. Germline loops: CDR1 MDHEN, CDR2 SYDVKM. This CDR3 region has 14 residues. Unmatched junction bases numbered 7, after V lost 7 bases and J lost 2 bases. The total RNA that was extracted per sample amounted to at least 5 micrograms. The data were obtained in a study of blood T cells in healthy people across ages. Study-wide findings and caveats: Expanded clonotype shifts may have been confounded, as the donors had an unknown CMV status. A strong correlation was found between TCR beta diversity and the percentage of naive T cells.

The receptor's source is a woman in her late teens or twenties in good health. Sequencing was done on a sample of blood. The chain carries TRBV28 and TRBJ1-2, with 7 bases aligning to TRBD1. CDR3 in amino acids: CASTSPGQNYGYTF. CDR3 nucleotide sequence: TGTGCCAGCACTTCCCCGGGACAGAACTATGGCTACACCTTC.